Following are 10 T cell receptor beta chains from one sample sequenced in a study of blood T cell repertoires in COVID-19 (dated by TCRdb to 2018 to 2020). The library came from the immunoSEQ multiplex PCR assay. Entries here come from immuneACCESS through TCRdb and include only in-frame sequences with V and J called. Some clones fail to appear in such tables; in the studies checked, an unresolved V gene covers under half of the shortfall, and the cause of the remainder is unknown. Present in this sample are approximately 500,000 clones, 85% to 90% of which were seen just once. 1.5% to 2% of the sample is held by the ten biggest clonotypes. Sequencing was carried out using PBMCs or T cells enriched from blood (not recorded which). These receptors were taken from a woman aged 40 to 50 who had recovered from COVID-19.

The CDR3 loop reads CASSQFAGGISATEAFF. As DNA, the CDR3 is TGTGCCAGCAGCCAATTCGCAGGGGGTATTTCCGCCACTGAAGCTTTCTTT. The chain is built from TRBV14 and TRBJ1-1; 7 positions agree with TRBD1. The CDR3 contains 17 residues. CDR1 is SGHDN, CDR2 FVKESK, per germline. After removal of 2 bases from V and 4 bases from J, the junction contained 13 bases not matched to a gene.

This chain connects TRBV6-2 or TRBV6-3 to TRBJ2-7; D may be TRBD2 (6 bases). This CDR3 comprises 13 residues. Germline values: CDR1 MNHEY, CDR2 SVGEGT. V lost 4 bases and J lost 4, with 11 bases in between. This CDR3 is CASSSRGKYEQYF. CDR3 nucleotide sequence: TGTGCCAGCAGTTCCCGCGGGAAATACGAGCAGTACTTC.

The chain carries TRBV2 and TRBJ1-5; no firm D call. In germline, CDR1 is SNHLY, CDR2 FYNNEI. The CDR3 runs 15 residues. With 6 bases removed from V and 4 bases from J, the gap between germline ends came to 16 bases. The CDR3 is CASSPSGISNQPQHF. CDR3 bases: TGTGCCAGCAGCCCCTCGGGAATCTCGAATCAGCCCCAGCATTTT.

This clone was recorded many times. The chain uses TRBV7-9 and TRBJ2-3, with 7 positions matching TRBD2. This CDR3 contains 14 residues. V gave up 5 bases and J gave up 6 bases; unmatched junction bases: 8. The germline gives CDR1 SEHNR, CDR2 FQNEAQ (reference sequence). Here the CDR3 reads CASSRTTSVDTQYF. CDR3 bases: TGTGCCAGCAGCCGCACAACTAGCGTCGATACGCAGTATTTT.

This clone was observed a few times. The rearrangement joins TRBV12-5 to TRBJ2-5, with 10 bases that match TRBD2. The CDR3 contains 16 residues. V trimming: 0 bases; J trimming: 5 bases; junction bases outside the gene matches: 6. CDR1 and CDR2 (germline): LGHNT, FRNRAP. CDR3 amino acids: CASGLVASGSAETQYF. CDR3 nucleotides: TGTGCTAGTGGTTTGGTCGCTAGCGGGAGCGCGGAGACCCAGTACTTC.

The gene calls are TRBV11-2 and TRBJ2-3; 10 bases map to TRBD2. The germline gives CDR1 SGHAT, CDR2 FQNNGV. The CDR3 is made up of 18 amino acids. V dropped 4 bases and J dropped 6; count of bases not matched to a gene: 16. The CDR3 region is CASSSRTGTSELRDTQYF. The CDR3, as DNA: TGTGCCAGCAGCTCCAGGACCGGGACTAGCGAGCTTCGGGATACGCAGTATTTT.

V and J are TRBV7-9 and TRBJ2-1, with TRBD1 identical over 7 bases. The CDR3 covers 13 residues. J lost 9 bases, V lost 5 bases, and 7 bases had no gene match. Looked up from germline, CDR1 is SEHNR and CDR2 is FQNEAQ (reference sequence). The CDR3 reads CASSPRQGTEQFF. The CDR3 region has the DNA TGTGCCAGCAGCCCCCGACAGGGCACTGAGCAGTTCTTC.

This rearrangement joins TRBV9 to TRBJ1-2; 7 nucleotides line up with TRBD1. V dropped 0 bases and J dropped 3; count of bases not matched to a gene: 11. Germline CDR1 SGDLS, CDR2 YYNGEE. The length of the CDR3 is 17 residues. CDR3 DNA sequence: TGTGCCAGCAGCGTAGACCCCCAGGCCAGGGGGGACTATGGCTACACCTTC. This codes for CASSVDPQARGDYGYTF.

The gene calls are TRBV5-1 and TRBJ1-1; 8 positions agree with TRBD1. J lost 4 bases, V lost 5 bases, and 10 bases had no gene match. Looked up from germline, CDR1 is SGHRS and CDR2 is YFSETQ. The length of the CDR3 is 15 residues. The CDR3 is CASSSRQGTVTEAFF. The DNA of the CDR3 is TGCGCCAGCAGTTCGAGACAGGGGACGGTCACTGAAGCTTTCTTT.

This sequence joins TRBV29-1 and TRBJ2-5; D is possibly TRBD2 (5 bases). The CDR3 consists of 12 residues. The V and J ends lost 3 bases and 5 bases respectively, with 10 bases between them. In germline, CDR1 is SQVTM, CDR2 ANQGSEA. CDR3 nucleotides: TGCAGCGTTGACCCGGGGTCGGAGACCCAGTACTTC. Translated: CSVDPGSETQYF.